This TCR beta chain was captured by sequencing in a study of human T cells and chemical hapten exposure. Described time point: patch test 1, 2 weeks after DPC sensitization. As for treatment: therapeutic diphenylcyclopropenone sensitization with weekly scalp DPC. V shed 0 bases and J 7 bases; nucleotides not matched to a gene: 5. In germline, CDR1 is MNHEY, CDR2 SVGAGI. The CDR3 runs 15 residues. TCRdb independently ran MiXCR on the RACE reads; one entry per CDR3 protein. The table lists 150,000 to 200,000 distinct CDR3 sequences, approximately 14% of them singletons. The clonotype comes from a woman aged 25 to 39 with alopecia areata. Some clones in this sample may be carry-over from other donors' samples. The chain joins TRBV6-5 to TRBJ2-1, with 8 bases identical to TRBD1. This material consisted of whole blood, taken in connection with sensitization to the hapten diphenylcyclopropenone (DPC). CDR3 sequence reads: CASSYSRQGANEQFF. The DNA for the CDR3 is TGTGCCAGCAGTTACTCGAGGCAGGGGGCGAATGAGCAGTTCTTC.